The 18 T cell receptor beta chains reported below all come from one sample, sequenced in a study of regulatory T cells in long-lasting Graves disease. Time point meaning: persistent/refractory GD, antithyroid drugs over 5 years with positive TRAb. After RNA was extracted from PBMCs, the TCR library was made from it. Both iRepertoire HTBI primers and Arm-PCR of CDR3 regions were used to build the TCR beta libraries. TCRdb re-called the multiplex PCR reads through MiXCR, storing one row per CDR3 protein. In the table there are around 430,000 distinct CDR3 sequences, roughly 22% of which are singletons. The sample consisted of peripheral blood mononuclear cells (PBMCs), taken when the disease was refractory, from a patient treated with antithyroid drugs. Source of these receptors: a female donor with Graves disease.

This clonotype was recorded at least ten times. The chain carries TRBV6-1 and TRBJ2-7, with TRBD1 as a possible D gene (6 bases). Trimming removed 3 bases from V and 1 base from J, with 13 bases in between. The germline gives CDR1 MNHNS, CDR2 SASEGT. The CDR3 is made up of 15 amino acids. CDR3: CASSDLTGASYEQYF. Here the CDR3 DNA reads TGTGCCAGCAGTGACTTGACAGGCGCTTCCTACGAGCAGTACTTC.

V is TRBV7-2 and J is TRBJ2-1; maybe TRBD1 (5 bases). The CDR3 consists of 15 residues. Per germline, CDR1 SGHTA and CDR2 FQGNSA. Trimming pared 2 bases from V and 8 bases from J, leaving 16 bases between. The CDR3 loop is CASSLWGRVMDEQFF. In DNA, the CDR3 is TGTGCCAGCAGCTTATGGGGCAGGGTCATGGATGAGCAGTTCTTC.

This rearrangement joins TRBV28 to TRBJ2-1; no clear D. Germline loops: CDR1 MDHEN, CDR2 SYDVKM. The CDR3 runs 13 residues. Trimming shortened V by 5 bases and J by 5 bases, and 10 bases separated the two germline ends. CDR3 DNA: TGTGCCAGCAGTGCAAGAACCCACAATGAGCAGTTCTTC. The encoded protein is CASSARTHNEQFF.

There are many counts of this clonotype. This chain joins TRBV11-1 and TRBJ2-7; D not certain. In germline, CDR1 is SGHAT, CDR2 FQDESV (reference sequence). V lost 5 bases, J lost 0 bases, and 8 bases lay in between. The CDR3 length is 13 residues. The CDR3 region is CASSPTSSYEQYF. The CDR3 bases are TGTGCCAGCAGCCCCACCAGCTCCTACGAGCAGTACTTC.

In its sample, this clonotype was seen a few times. The rearrangement links TRBV20-1 to TRBJ2-7, with D perhaps being TRBD1 or TRBD2 (5 bases each). Germline loops: CDR1 DFQATT, CDR2 SNEGSKA (reference sequence). This CDR3 is 17 amino acids long. V lost 0 bases and J 1 base, leaving 19 bases between the germline ends. CDR3 sequence reads: CSARDGAAGTESYEQYF. CDR3 nucleotides: TGCAGTGCTAGAGATGGGGCGGCCGGGACGGAGTCCTACGAGCAGTACTTC.

About this clonotype: This may stem from a read error, because a much larger clone lies one nucleotide away. This rearrangement joins TRBV12-5 to TRBJ1-2; D is perhaps TRBD1 (5 bases). The CDR3 covers 15 residues. V was pared by 1 base and J by 4 bases, with 13 bases between. Germline values: CDR1 LGHNT, CDR2 FRNRAP. CDR3 sequence: CASGLAPGAAYGYTF. In DNA, the CDR3 is TGTGCTAGTGGTTTGGCCCCCGGGGCAGCCTATGGCTACACCTTC.

This clonotype was seen ten or more times. The chain joins TRBV7-8 to TRBJ1-4, with 9 bases aligning to TRBD1. Per germline, CDR1 SGHVS and CDR2 FQNEAQ. The V gene end was trimmed by 5 bases and the J gene end by 8 bases; junction bases not matched to a gene: 6. The CDR3 runs 14 residues. The CDR3 sequence is CASSRRTGVEKLFF. The CDR3 DNA follows: TGTGCCAGCAGCCGGAGGACAGGGGTCGAAAAACTGTTTTTT.

This chain connects TRBV3-1 to TRBJ1-6; weak D call: TRBD1 (5 bases). The CDR3 extends over 14 amino acids. Per germline, CDR1 LGHDT and CDR2 YNNKEL (reference sequence). V was trimmed by 7 bases and J by 10 bases, leaving 17 bases between them. The CDR3 reads CASNHGASGSPLHF. DNA for the CDR3: TGTGCCAGCAACCACGGGGCCTCGGGATCACCCCTCCACTTT.

V usage is TRBV2 and J usage is TRBJ2-3; D is undetermined. Germline V gene sequence: CDR1 SNHLY, CDR2 FYNNEI. V lost 1 base, J lost 4 bases, and 9 bases lay in between. The CDR3 consists of 14 residues. The CDR3 DNA follows: TGTGCCAGCAGTGAAGGCCAGAGGTCAGATACGCAGTATTTT. It yields the protein CASSEGQRSDTQYF.

The chain uses TRBV20-1 and TRBJ1-2, with 10 bases fitting TRBD1. Trimming at V came to 3 bases and at J to 5 bases, leaving 6 bases not matched to a gene. Looked up from germline, CDR1 is DFQATT and CDR2 is SNEGSKA (reference sequence). This CDR3 is built from 14 residues. The CDR3 DNA sequence: TGCAGTGCTAGGACAGGGGGCTTTCAATATGGCTACACCTTC. It codes for CSARTGGFQYGYTF.

This clonotype was detected a few times. The chain is built from TRBV30 and TRBJ2-7; 9 bases are shared with TRBD1. The germline V gene has CDR1 GTSNPN and CDR2 SVGIG (reference sequence). CDR3 length: 15 residues. V lost 1 base to trimming and J lost 2 bases; unmatched junction nucleotides: 6. CDR3 residues: CAWSDGTGITYEQYF. In DNA, the CDR3 is TGTGCCTGGAGTGACGGGACAGGGATAACCTACGAGCAGTACTTC.

This clonotype was counted a few times. The chain couples TRBV20-1 to TRBJ1-1; D call uncertain. The CDR3 has 13 amino acids. Trimming stripped 0 bases from V and 0 bases from J, with 5 bases between. Germline CDR1 reads DFQATT; CDR2 reads SNEGSKA (reference sequence). The CDR3 reads CSARDPMNTEAFF. The CDR3 DNA reads as TGCAGTGCTAGAGATCCCATGAACACTGAAGCTTTCTTT.

This clonotype was found many times. The chain has TRBV28 and TRBJ1-6; 10 bases are shared with TRBD1. CDR3 length: 18 amino acids. Losses at the gene ends were 7 bases for V and 10 bases for J; bases not matched to a gene: 19. Germline V lookup: CDR1 MDHEN, CDR2 SYDVKM. CDR3 loop: CASTKYPGQGLRESPLHF. The CDR3 nucleotides are TGTGCCAGCACCAAGTACCCGGGACAGGGGTTACGGGAGTCACCCCTCCACTTT. Using reference TRBV28 and TRBJ1-6 for the parts outside the CDR3, the full variable domain is DVKVTQSSRYLVKRTGEKVFLECVQDMDHENMFWYRQDPGLGLRLIYFSYDVKMKEKGDIPEGYSVSREKKERFSLILESASTNQTSMYLCASTKYPGQGLRESPLHFGNGTRLTVT.

J is TRBJ1-1 and V is TRBV5-1, with 7 bases matching TRBD1. With 3 bases clipped from V and 7 bases from J, the junction kept 12 bases outside the gene matches. The CDR3 consists of 15 residues. Per the germline V gene, CDR1 is SGHRS and CDR2 is YFSETQ. The CDR3, as DNA: TGCGCCAGCAGCTCTTGGACAGGTCAGGGGCATGAAGCTTTCTTT. Its translation: CASSSWTGQGHEAFF.

Ten or more counts support this clonotype. The V gene is TRBV28, the J gene TRBJ2-7; the D gene is possibly TRBD1 (5 bases). Germline V gene sequence: CDR1 MDHEN, CDR2 SYDVKM. The CDR3 length is 16 residues. Trimming shortened V by 4 bases and J by 2 bases, and 18 bases separated the two germline ends. In nucleotides, the CDR3 is TGTGCCAGCAGTTATAGTTTTTTTACAGGAACCTACGAGCAGTACTTC. It yields the protein CASSYSFFTGTYEQYF.

The V and J genes are TRBV6-1 and TRBJ1-4; a possible D gene is TRBD1 (5 bases). Germline V gene data show CDR1 as MNHNS and CDR2 as SASEGT. CDR3 size: 15 residues. V lost 8 bases, J lost 11 bases, and 24 bases lay in between. CDR3 region: CASGAALGPTPKLFF. CDR3 bases: TGTGCCAGCGGAGCAGCTCTGGGACCTACGCCCAAACTGTTTTTT.

There are a few counts of this clonotype. The V gene is TRBV20-1, the J gene TRBJ2-5; maybe TRBD2 (5 bases). The germline CDR1 and CDR2 sequences are DFQATT and SNEGSKA (reference sequence). The CDR3 length is 12 residues. The ends were cut back, 5 bases at V and 3 bases at J, with 10 bases in the middle. The CDR3 sequence: CSAQAAEETQYF. The CDR3 DNA reads TGCAGTGCTCAGGCAGCGGAAGAGACCCAGTACTTC.

At least ten counts were recorded for this clonotype. The chain employs TRBV7-2 and TRBJ1-1, with 7 bases lining up with TRBD1. Germline V gene sequence: CDR1 SGHTA, CDR2 FQGNSA. The J segment lost 4 bases and the V segment lost 1 base, leaving 3 bases of the junction unmatched. The CDR3 is made up of 14 amino acids. The CDR3 sequence is CASSLVSGGTEAFF. In nucleotides, the CDR3 is TGTGCCAGCAGCTTAGTGTCAGGGGGCACTGAAGCTTTCTTT.